The 14 T cell receptor beta chains given below trace back to one sample, sequenced in a study of cytotoxic CD8 clonotypes in ibrutinib-treated CLL. The data were produced by immunoSEQ multiplex PCR, yet TCRdb's version contains in-frame clones alone and is incomplete. The sample shows approximately 42,000 clones, over 60% of them seen only once. The material sequenced was PBMCs, taken after 12 months of ibrutinib treatment. All receptors come from a human donor with chronic lymphocytic leukemia.

The CDR3 bases are TGCGCCAGCAGCTTGGCCGTGGGGATCCAAGAGACCCAGTACTTC. Amino acid sequence: CASSLAVGIQETQYF. J is TRBJ2-5 and V is TRBV5-1; D is unresolved. This CDR3 spans 15 amino acids. Trimming pared 0 bases from V and 1 base from J, leaving 10 bases between. CDR1 and CDR2 from the germline V gene are SGHRS and YFSETQ.

A few counts support this clone. The J gene is TRBJ1-2, the V gene TRBV28, with unresolved D. The CDR3 is made up of 15 amino acids. Germline CDR1 is MDHEN and CDR2 is SYDVKM. V was clipped by 2 bases and J by 8 bases, with 18 bases between them. The CDR3 DNA follows: TGTGCCAGCAGTTTAGCTACAGACAATTCGAGAGGCTACACCTTC. This encodes CASSLATDNSRGYTF.

The chain is built from TRBV15 and TRBJ2-2, with 9 bases identical to TRBD2. The V gene's germline CDR1 is LNHNV and CDR2 YYDKDF (reference sequence). The CDR3 sequence is 19 residues long. V was clipped by 1 base and J by 2 bases; unmatched bases: 11. The CDR3 DNA follows: TGTGCCACCAGCAGAGTGCCCGGGGCTAGCGGGGCAAACACCGGGGAGCTGTTTTTT. It specifies CATSRVPGASGANTGELFF. The whole variable domain, remainder taken from reference TRBV15 and TRBJ2-2, is DAMVIQNPRYQVTQFGKPVTLSCSQTLNHNVMYWYQQKSSQAPKLLFHYYDKDFNNEADTPDNFQSRRPNTSFCFLDIRSPGLGDTAMYLCATSRVPGASGANTGELFFGEGSRLTVL.

V gene TRBV6-5 combines with J gene TRBJ2-5; D not certain. The CDR3 length is 12 residues. Per germline, CDR1 MNHEY and CDR2 SVGAGI. Trimming cost V 8 bases and J 4 bases, with 11 bases left between them. CDR3 protein: CASGPDPETQYF. CDR3 DNA sequence: TGTGCCAGCGGACCGGATCCAGAGACCCAGTACTTC.

This clone was seen more than once but under ten times. V gene TRBV6-1 combines with J gene TRBJ1-5; 9 positions agree with TRBD1. The germline V gene has CDR1 MNHNS and CDR2 SASEGT. The CDR3 covers 15 residues. With 5 bases clipped from V and 6 bases from J, the junction kept 8 bases outside the gene matches. CDR3 sequence: CASSLSGQGLQPQHF. The CDR3 DNA sequence: TGTGCCAGCAGTCTCTCGGGACAGGGTCTTCAGCCCCAGCATTTT.

The chain uses TRBV11-3 and TRBJ2-1; TRBD2 matches 8 bases. CDR1 and CDR2 from the germline V gene are SGHNT and YENEEA. This CDR3 is 15 amino acids long. After removal of 1 base from V and 4 bases from J, the junction contained 3 bases not matched to a gene. In DNA, the CDR3 is TGTGCCAGCAGCTTAGCTAGCGGGTATTACAATGAGCAGTTCTTC. This translates into CASSLASGYYNEQFF. The full variable domain, with the rest looked up from reference TRBV11-3 and TRBJ2-1, is EAGVVQSPRYKIIEKKQPVAFWCNPISGHNTLYWYLQNLGQGPELLIRYENEEAVDDSQLPKDRFSAERLKGVDSTLKIQPAELGDSAVYLCASSLASGYYNEQFFGPGTRLTVL.

The chain is built from TRBV18 and TRBJ2-7; the match to TRBD2 covers 10 bases. CDR1 and CDR2 from the germline V gene are KGHSH and LQKENI. With V trimmed by 3 bases and J by 0 bases, 5 bases remained unmatched. The CDR3 covers 16 residues. Here the CDR3 reads CASSPAGLADSYEQYF. The CDR3, as DNA: TGTGCCAGCTCACCGGCCGGACTAGCGGACTCCTACGAGCAGTACTTC.

The V gene is TRBV7-9, the J gene TRBJ1-2; a possible D gene is TRBD1 (6 bases). Germline CDR1 reads SEHNR; CDR2 reads FQNEAQ (reference sequence). The CDR3 is made up of 12 amino acids. Trimming shortened V by 6 bases and J by 3 bases, and 8 bases separated the two germline ends. CDR3 nucleotides: TGTGCCAGCAGTTACAGGGACTATGGCTACACCTTC. Translating gives CASSYRDYGYTF.

The rearrangement uses TRBV11-2 and TRBJ2-7, with D tentatively TRBD1 (6 bases). The V gene's germline CDR1 is SGHAT and CDR2 FQNNGV. V was clipped by 4 bases and J by 6 bases, with 13 bases between them. The CDR3 length is 13 residues. CDR3 sequence reads: CASSSRTEGEQYF. For the CDR3, the DNA is TGTGCCAGCAGCTCACGGACAGAGGGCGAGCAGTACTTC.

V and J are TRBV30 and TRBJ1-5, with 9 bases aligning to TRBD1. After removal of 3 bases from V and 2 bases from J, the junction contained 8 bases not matched to a gene. Germline V gene data show CDR1 as GTSNPN and CDR2 as SVGIG (reference sequence). CDR3 length: 16 amino acids. DNA of the CDR3: TGTGCCTGGAGGGCACAGGGGGCGCAGGGCAATCAGCCCCAGCATTTT. Its protein is CAWRAQGAQGNQPQHF.

The CDR3 region has the DNA TGTGCCAGCAGAACCCAAGCGGGATACTACAATGAGCAGTTCTTC. It codes for CASRTQAGYYNEQFF. The genes are TRBV6-6 and TRBJ2-1; TRBD2 matches at 7 bases. The CDR3 is 15 residues long. V dropped 6 bases and J dropped 3; count of bases not matched to a gene: 8. Looked up from germline, CDR1 is MNHNY and CDR2 is SVGAGI (reference sequence).

The J gene is TRBJ2-5, the V gene TRBV7-8, with 7 bases that match TRBD2. J lost 9 bases, V lost 5 bases, and 18 bases had no gene match. Germline V lookup: CDR1 SGHVS, CDR2 FQNEAQ. CDR3 length: 16 amino acids. CDR3 sequence reads: CASSRYSGRARGAQYF. CDR3 sequence (DNA): TGTGCCAGCAGCCGTTATAGCGGGCGGGCCCGCGGGGCCCAGTACTTC.

The CDR3 protein is CASTGLPGNTIYF. CDR3 nucleotide sequence: TGTGCCAGCACGGGGCTACCTGGAAACACCATATATTTT. The V and J genes are TRBV6-1 and TRBJ1-3, with TRBD1 as a possible D gene (5 bases). CDR3 length: 13 amino acids. Trimming pared 7 bases from V and 2 bases from J, leaving 9 bases between. Per the germline V gene, CDR1 is MNHNS and CDR2 is SASEGT.

The rearrangement links TRBV5-1 to TRBJ2-2; a possible D gene is TRBD1 (5 bases). Trimming stripped 2 bases from V and 1 base from J, with 6 bases between. Germline lookup yields CDR1 SGHRS and CDR2 YFSETQ. The CDR3 has 14 amino acids. The CDR3 nucleotides are TGCGCCAGCAGCTTACAGGTGAACACCGGGGAGCTGTTTTTT. Translation gives CASSLQVNTGELFF. The variable domain in full, with the rest retrieved from reference TRBV5-1 and TRBJ2-2, is KAGVTQTPRYLIKTRGQQVTLSCSPISGHRSVSWYQQTPGQGLQFLFEYFSETQRNKGNFPGRFSGRQFSNSRSEMNVSTLELGDSALYLCASSLQVNTGELFFGEGSRLTVL.